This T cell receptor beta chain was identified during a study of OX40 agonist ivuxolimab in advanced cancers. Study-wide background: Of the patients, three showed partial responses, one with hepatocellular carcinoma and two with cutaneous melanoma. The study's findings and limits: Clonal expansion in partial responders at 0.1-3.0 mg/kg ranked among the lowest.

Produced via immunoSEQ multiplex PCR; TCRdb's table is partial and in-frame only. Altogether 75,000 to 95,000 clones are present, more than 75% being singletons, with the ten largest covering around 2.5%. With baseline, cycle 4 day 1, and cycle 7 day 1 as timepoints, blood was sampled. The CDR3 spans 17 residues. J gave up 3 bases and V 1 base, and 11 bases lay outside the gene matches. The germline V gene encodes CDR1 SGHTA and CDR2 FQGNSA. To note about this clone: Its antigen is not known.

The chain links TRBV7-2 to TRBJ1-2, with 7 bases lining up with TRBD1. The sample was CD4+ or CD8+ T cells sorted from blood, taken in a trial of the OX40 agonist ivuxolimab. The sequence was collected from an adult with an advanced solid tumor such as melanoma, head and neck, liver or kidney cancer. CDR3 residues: CASSLGVGDGTDYGYTF. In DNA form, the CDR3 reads TGTGCCAGCAGCTTAGGGGTAGGGGACGGGACAGACTATGGCTACACCTTC. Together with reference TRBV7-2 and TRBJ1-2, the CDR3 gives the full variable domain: GAGVSQSPSNKVTEKGKDVELRCDPISGHTALYWYRQSLGQGLEFLIYFQGNSAPDKSGLPSDRFSAERTGGSVSTLTIQRTQQEDSAVYLCASSLGVGDGTDYGYTFGSGTRLTVV.